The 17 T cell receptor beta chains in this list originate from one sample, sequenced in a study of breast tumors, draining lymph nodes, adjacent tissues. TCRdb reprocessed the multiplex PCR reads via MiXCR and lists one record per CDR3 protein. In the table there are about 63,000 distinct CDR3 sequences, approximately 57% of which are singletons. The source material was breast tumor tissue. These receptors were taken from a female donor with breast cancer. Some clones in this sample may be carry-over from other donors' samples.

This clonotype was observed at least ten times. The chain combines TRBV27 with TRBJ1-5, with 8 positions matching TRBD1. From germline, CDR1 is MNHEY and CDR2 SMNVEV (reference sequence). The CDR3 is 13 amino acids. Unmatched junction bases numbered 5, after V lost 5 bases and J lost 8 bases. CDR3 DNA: TGTGCCAGCAGTGACAGGGGTAGGAAGCCCCAGCATTTT. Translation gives CASSDRGRKPQHF.

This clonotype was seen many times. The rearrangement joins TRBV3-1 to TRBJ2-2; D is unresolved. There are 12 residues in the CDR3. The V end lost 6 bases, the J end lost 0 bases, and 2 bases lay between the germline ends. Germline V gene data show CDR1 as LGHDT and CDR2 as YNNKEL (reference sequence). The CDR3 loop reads CASRTNTGELFF. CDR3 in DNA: TGTGCCAGCAGGACGAACACCGGGGAGCTGTTTTTT.

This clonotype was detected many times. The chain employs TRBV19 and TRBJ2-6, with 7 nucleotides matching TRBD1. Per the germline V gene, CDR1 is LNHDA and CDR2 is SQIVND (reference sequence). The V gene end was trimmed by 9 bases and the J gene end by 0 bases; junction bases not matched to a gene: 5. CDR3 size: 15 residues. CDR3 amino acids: CASGQADSGANVLTF. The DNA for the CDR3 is TGTGCCAGCGGACAGGCCGACTCTGGGGCCAACGTCCTGACTTTC.

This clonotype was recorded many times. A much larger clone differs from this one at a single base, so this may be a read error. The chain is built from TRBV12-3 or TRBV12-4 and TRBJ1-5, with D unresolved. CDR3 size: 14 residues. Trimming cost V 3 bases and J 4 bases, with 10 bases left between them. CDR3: CASSFGFGNQPQHF. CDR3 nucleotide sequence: TGTGCCAGCAGTTTCGGTTTCGGTAATCAGCCCCAGCATTTT.

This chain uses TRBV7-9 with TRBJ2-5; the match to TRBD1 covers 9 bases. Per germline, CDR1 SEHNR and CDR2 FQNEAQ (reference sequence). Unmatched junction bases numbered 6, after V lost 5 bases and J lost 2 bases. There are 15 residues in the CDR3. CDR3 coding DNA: TGTGCCAGCAGCGGCGGACAGGGGCCGCAAGAGACCCAGTACTTC. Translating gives CASSGGQGPQETQYF.

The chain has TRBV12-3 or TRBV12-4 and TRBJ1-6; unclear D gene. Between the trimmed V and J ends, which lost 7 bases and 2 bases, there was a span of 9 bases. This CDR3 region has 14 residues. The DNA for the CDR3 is TGTGCCAGCACCTCCGGGACCTATAATTCACCCCTCCACTTT. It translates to CASTSGTYNSPLHF.

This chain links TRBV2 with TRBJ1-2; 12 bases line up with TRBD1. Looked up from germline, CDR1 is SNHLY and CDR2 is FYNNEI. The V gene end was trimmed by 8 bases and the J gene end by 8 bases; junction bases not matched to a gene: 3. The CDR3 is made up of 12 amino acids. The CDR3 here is CASAGQGAGYTF. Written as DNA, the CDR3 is TGTGCCAGCGCGGGACAGGGGGCAGGCTACACCTTC.

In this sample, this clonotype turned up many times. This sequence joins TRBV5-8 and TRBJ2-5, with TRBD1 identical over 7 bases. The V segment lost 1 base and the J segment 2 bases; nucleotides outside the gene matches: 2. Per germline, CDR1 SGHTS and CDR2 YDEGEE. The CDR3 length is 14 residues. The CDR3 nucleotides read TGTGCCAGCAGCTTGAGGGGGCTTCAAGAGACCCAGTACTTC. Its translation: CASSLRGLQETQYF.

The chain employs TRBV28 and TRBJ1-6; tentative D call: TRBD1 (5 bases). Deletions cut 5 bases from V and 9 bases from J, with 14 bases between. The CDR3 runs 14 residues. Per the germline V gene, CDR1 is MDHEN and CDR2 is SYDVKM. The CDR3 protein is CASSAMGGSSPLHF. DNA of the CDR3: TGTGCCAGCAGTGCCATGGGGGGGAGTTCACCCCTCCACTTT.

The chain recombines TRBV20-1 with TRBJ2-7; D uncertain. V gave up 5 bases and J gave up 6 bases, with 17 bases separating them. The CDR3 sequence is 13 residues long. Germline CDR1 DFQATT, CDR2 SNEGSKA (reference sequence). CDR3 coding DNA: TGCAGTGCTGAGGAAGAGGTAGCTAGCGAGCAGTACTTC. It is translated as CSAEEEVASEQYF.

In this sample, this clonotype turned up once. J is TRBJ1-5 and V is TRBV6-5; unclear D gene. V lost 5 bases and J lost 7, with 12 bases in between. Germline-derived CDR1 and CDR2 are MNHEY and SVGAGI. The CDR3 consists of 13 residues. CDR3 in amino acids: CASSPRLSQPQHF. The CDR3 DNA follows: TGTGCCAGCAGTCCCAGACTCAGCCAGCCCCAGCATTTT.

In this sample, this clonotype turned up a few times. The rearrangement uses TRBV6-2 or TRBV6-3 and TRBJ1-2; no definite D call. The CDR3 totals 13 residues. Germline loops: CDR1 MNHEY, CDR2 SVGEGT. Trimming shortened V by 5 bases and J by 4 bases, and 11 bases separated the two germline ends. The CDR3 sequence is CASSPSGLYGYTF. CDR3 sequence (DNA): TGTGCCAGCAGTCCCAGCGGGCTCTATGGCTACACCTTC.

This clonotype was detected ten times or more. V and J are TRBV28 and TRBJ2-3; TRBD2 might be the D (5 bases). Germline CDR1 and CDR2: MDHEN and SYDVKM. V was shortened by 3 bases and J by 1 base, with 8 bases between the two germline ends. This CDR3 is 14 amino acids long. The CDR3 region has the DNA TGTGCCAGCAGTTTTCTAGCTGGCACAGATACGCAGTATTTT. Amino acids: CASSFLAGTDTQYF.

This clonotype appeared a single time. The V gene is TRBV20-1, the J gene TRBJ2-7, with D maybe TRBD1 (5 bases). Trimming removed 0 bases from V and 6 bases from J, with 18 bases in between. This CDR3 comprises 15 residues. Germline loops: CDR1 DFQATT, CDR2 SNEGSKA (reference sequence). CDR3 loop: CSARDRLGQASEQYF. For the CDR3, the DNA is TGCAGTGCTAGAGATCGGCTGGGGCAGGCGAGCGAGCAGTACTTC.

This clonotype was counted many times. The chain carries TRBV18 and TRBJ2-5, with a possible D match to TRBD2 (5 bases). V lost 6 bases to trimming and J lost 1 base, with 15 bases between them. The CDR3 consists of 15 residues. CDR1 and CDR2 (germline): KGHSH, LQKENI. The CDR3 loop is CASSPLKRPQETQYF. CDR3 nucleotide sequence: TGTGCCAGCTCTCCTCTAAAGCGGCCCCAAGAGACCCAGTACTTC.

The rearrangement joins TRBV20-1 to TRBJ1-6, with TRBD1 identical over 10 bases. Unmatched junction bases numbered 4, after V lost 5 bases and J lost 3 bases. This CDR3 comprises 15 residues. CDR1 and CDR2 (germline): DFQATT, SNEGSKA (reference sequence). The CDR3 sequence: CSARQGAGYNSPLHF. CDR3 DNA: TGCAGTGCTCGACAGGGGGCGGGCTATAATTCACCCCTCCACTTT.

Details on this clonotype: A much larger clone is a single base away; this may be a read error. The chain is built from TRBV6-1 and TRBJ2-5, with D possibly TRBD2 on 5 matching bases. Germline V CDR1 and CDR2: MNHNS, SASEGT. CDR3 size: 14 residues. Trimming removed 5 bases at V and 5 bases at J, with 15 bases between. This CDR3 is CASSQWARRETQYF. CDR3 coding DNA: TGTGCCAGCAGTCAATGGGCTAGGAGGGAGACCCAGTACTTC.